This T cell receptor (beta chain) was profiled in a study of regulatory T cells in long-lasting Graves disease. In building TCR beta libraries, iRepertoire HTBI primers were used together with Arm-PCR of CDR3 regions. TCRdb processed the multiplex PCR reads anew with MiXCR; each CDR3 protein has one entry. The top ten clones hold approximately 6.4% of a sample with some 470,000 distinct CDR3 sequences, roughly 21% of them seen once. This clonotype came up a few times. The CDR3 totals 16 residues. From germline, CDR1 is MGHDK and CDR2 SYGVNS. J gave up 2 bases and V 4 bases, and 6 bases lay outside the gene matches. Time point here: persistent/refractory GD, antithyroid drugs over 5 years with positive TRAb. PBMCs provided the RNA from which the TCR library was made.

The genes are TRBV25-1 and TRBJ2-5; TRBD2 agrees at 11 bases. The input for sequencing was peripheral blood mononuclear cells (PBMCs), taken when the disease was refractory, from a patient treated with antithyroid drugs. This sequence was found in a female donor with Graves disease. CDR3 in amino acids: CASSVSGGARQETQYF. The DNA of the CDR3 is TGTGCCAGCAGTGTTAGCGGGGGGGCGAGGCAAGAGACCCAGTACTTC.